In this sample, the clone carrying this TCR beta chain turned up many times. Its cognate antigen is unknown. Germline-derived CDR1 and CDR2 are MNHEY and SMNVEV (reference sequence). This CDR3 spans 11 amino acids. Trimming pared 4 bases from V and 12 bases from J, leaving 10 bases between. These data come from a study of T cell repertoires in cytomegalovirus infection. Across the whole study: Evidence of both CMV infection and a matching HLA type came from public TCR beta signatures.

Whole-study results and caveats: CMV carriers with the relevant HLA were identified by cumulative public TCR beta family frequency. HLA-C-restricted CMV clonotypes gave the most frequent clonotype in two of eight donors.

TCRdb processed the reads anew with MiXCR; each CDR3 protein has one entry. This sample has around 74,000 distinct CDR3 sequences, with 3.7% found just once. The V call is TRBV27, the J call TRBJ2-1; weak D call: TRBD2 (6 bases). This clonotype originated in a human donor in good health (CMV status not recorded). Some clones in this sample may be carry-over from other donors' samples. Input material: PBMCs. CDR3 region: CASSWGVLQFF. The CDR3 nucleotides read TGTGCCAGCAGTTGGGGGGTTCTGCAGTTCTTC.